The 28 T cell receptor beta chains presented below share a single source sample, sequenced in a study of metastatic and nonmetastatic thyroid tumors. Using MiXCR, TCRdb reanalyzed the PCR reads. The profile shows about 34,000 clones, 16% of them singletons. All patients were treatment-naive before thyroid surgery. Sequences were obtained from blood. All receptors come from a female donor with papillary thyroid cancer or a benign thyroid nodule (not recorded which). Some clones in this sample may be carry-over from other donors' samples.

About this clone: Relative to the germline gene, one junction end is altered; a read error may explain this. This chain's CDR3 is CASSYAGYERYF. The CDR3 bases are TGCGCCAGCAGCTACGCGGGGTACGAGCGGTACTTC. The V call is TRBV5-1, the J call TRBJ2-7; D may be TRBD2 (6 bases). The germline V gene has CDR1 SGHRS and CDR2 YFSETQ. This CDR3 contains 12 residues.

This clone occurred a few times. It may be a read error: a sequence one base away is much more abundant. The rearrangement joins TRBV3-1 to TRBJ2-1; D possibly matches TRBD1 or TRBD2 (5 bases each). CDR1 and CDR2 from the germline V gene are LGHDT and YNNKEL (reference sequence). The CDR3 is made up of 16 amino acids. V gave up 1 base and J gave up 8 bases, with 18 bases separating them. This CDR3 is CASSQGILSGRDEQFF. The CDR3 region has the DNA TGTGCCAGCAGCCAAGGAATCCTATCGGGACGGGATGAGCAGTTCTTC.

This clone was counted ten times or more. The chain is built from TRBV20-1 and TRBJ2-3, with D possibly called TRBD1 or TRBD2 (5 bases each). CDR1 and CDR2 from the germline V gene are DFQATT and SNEGSKA (reference sequence). Trimming cost V 1 base and J 3 bases, with 5 bases left between them. The CDR3 loop spans 12 amino acids. Written as DNA, the CDR3 is TGCAGTGCTAGAGGGGGGACAGATACGCAGTATTTT. As protein: CSARGGTDTQYF.

This clone occurred many times. The V gene is TRBV30, the J gene TRBJ2-7; 10 bases agree with TRBD2. The CDR3 runs to 14 residues. CDR1 and CDR2 from the germline V gene are GTSNPN and SVGIG (reference sequence). Unmatched junction bases numbered 5, after V lost 3 bases and J lost 3 bases. CDR3 nucleotide sequence: TGTGCCTGGAGGAAAGCGGGAGGGCTCTACGAGCAGTACTTC. The encoded protein is CAWRKAGGLYEQYF.

This clone came up many times. The chain recombines TRBV6-1 with TRBJ2-1; D perhaps matches TRBD2 (6 bases). V lost 5 bases to trimming and J lost 4 bases, with 12 bases between them. CDR3 size: 14 residues. Germline V lookup: CDR1 MNHNS, CDR2 SASEGT. The CDR3 DNA follows: TGTGCCAGCAGTTCCGGGACTGATTACAATGAGCAGTTCTTC. The encoded protein is CASSSGTDYNEQFF.

This clone was seen many times. The chain uses TRBV7-6 and TRBJ1-3; no clear D gene. Trimming cost V 5 bases and J 2 bases, with 22 bases left between them. This CDR3 has 18 residues. CDR1 and CDR2 (germline): SGHVS, FNYEAQ. The CDR3 sequence is CASSRKPTPSGTGNTIYF. As DNA, the CDR3 is TGTGCCAGCAGCCGTAAACCTACACCCTCGGGCACTGGAAACACCATATATTTT.

This clone occurred many times. V and J are TRBV29-1 and TRBJ2-3; TRBD1 is a possible D gene (5 bases). The CDR3 totals 16 residues. Trimming pared 1 base from V and 5 bases from J, leaving 19 bases between. Germline CDR1 reads SQVTM; CDR2 reads ANQGSEA. CDR3 in amino acids: CSVEGPATAARDTQYF. The CDR3 DNA reads TGCAGCGTTGAAGGGCCGGCGACAGCCGCACGAGATACGCAGTATTTT.

V usage is TRBV2 and J usage is TRBJ2-7; 8 positions match TRBD2. CDR1 is SNHLY, CDR2 FYNNEI, per germline. Trimming at V came to 7 bases and at J to 0 bases, leaving 14 bases not matched to a gene. This CDR3 has 17 residues. CDR3 region: CASKVGASGQSSYEQYF. CDR3 in DNA: TGTGCCAGCAAGGTGGGGGCTAGCGGGCAAAGCTCCTACGAGCAGTACTTC.

There are many counts of this clone. The chain employs TRBV12-3 or TRBV12-4 and TRBJ2-2; a possible D gene is TRBD1 (6 bases). The V and J ends lost 5 bases and 4 bases respectively, with 17 bases between them. The CDR3 runs 16 residues. For the CDR3, the DNA is TGTGCCAGCAGTCCCAGGGGACGGGGAACCACCGGGGAGCTGTTTTTT. It specifies CASSPRGRGTTGELFF.

This clone was observed at least ten times. The chain recombines TRBV28 with TRBJ2-1; 9 nucleotides align to TRBD2. Germline V gene sequence: CDR1 MDHEN, CDR2 SYDVKM. V lost 8 bases and J lost 3; bases outside the gene matches: 11. There are 16 residues in the CDR3. For the CDR3, the DNA is TGTGCCAGCTCTCCCGGACTAGCGAAAAACTACAATGAGCAGTTCTTC. As protein: CASSPGLAKNYNEQFF.

This clone appeared many times. The chain is built from TRBV30 and TRBJ1-5; D gene ambiguous. The CDR3 length is 15 residues. V lost 0 bases and J 2 bases, leaving 11 bases between the germline ends. Looked up from germline, CDR1 is GTSNPN and CDR2 is SVGIG (reference sequence). The CDR3 protein is CAWSVDGGGNQPQHF. CDR3 DNA: TGTGCCTGGAGTGTCGACGGAGGCGGCAATCAGCCCCAGCATTTT.

This clone was seen ten or more times. At the DNA level, this CDR3 is encoded by other sequences in the same sample as well. V is TRBV11-1 and J is TRBJ1-2; the D gene is possibly TRBD1 (6 bases). The germline CDR1 and CDR2 sequences are SGHAT and FQDESV (reference sequence). The CDR3 covers 17 residues. Deletions cut 5 bases from V and 4 bases from J, with 23 bases between. The CDR3 loop is CASSILPGTPRGYGYTF. The CDR3 DNA reads TGTGCCAGCAGCATCTTACCCGGGACCCCCAGGGGCTATGGCTACACCTTC.

Written as DNA, the CDR3 is TGCGCCAGCAGCTTGGTGGGGGAAAGATACGAGCAGTACTTC. This sequence encodes CASSLVGERYEQYF. The chain carries TRBV5-1 and TRBJ2-7; D is possibly TRBD1 or TRBD2 (5 bases each). The V and J ends lost 0 bases and 4 bases respectively, with 11 bases between them. The CDR3 runs 14 residues. CDR1 is SGHRS and CDR2 is YFSETQ in the germline V gene.

There are many counts of this clone. The rearrangement uses TRBV13 and TRBJ1-1; D gene ambiguous. V was pared by 0 bases and J by 6 bases, with 11 bases between. This CDR3 contains 14 residues. Per germline, CDR1 PRHDT and CDR2 FYEKMQ (reference sequence). DNA for the CDR3: TGTGCCAGCAGCTTAGGGGGTTTCTCCTCTGAAGCTTTCTTT. This codes for CASSLGGFSSEAFF.

In its sample, this clone was seen many times. This chain connects TRBV6-5 to TRBJ1-1; unclear D gene. Deletions cut 0 bases from V and 5 bases from J, with 7 bases between. Germline V gene data show CDR1 as MNHEY and CDR2 as SVGAGI. The CDR3 is 13 amino acids. The CDR3 nucleotides read TGTGCCAGCAGTTACTCAAGGGTAACTGAAGCTTTCTTT. Translated, it gives CASSYSRVTEAFF.

This clone has ten or more counts. One end of the junction varies from germline; a read error may be responsible. The rearrangement uses TRBV5-8 and TRBJ2-1; D is uncertain. Germline values: CDR1 SGHTS, CDR2 YDEGEE. There are 14 residues in the CDR3. CDR3 region: CASMSTGSHNEQFF. The CDR3, as DNA: TGTGCCAGCATGTCTACCGGCTCCCACAATGAGCAGTTCTTC.

This clone has only a few counts. This rearrangement joins TRBV6-1 to TRBJ1-6; 8 bases match TRBD1. The germline V gene encodes CDR1 MNHNS and CDR2 SASEGT. The V gene end was trimmed by 6 bases and the J gene end by 10 bases; junction bases not matched to a gene: 8. This CDR3 region has 14 residues. The CDR3 DNA reads as TGTGCCAGCAGACAGGACAGGGAAGGCTCACCCCTCCACTTT. Its protein product is CASRQDREGSPLHF.

This clone came up a few times. The V gene is TRBV6-1, the J gene TRBJ2-1; 11 bases are a match to TRBD1. Germline lookup yields CDR1 MNHNS and CDR2 SASEGT. CDR3 size: 14 residues. Germline trimming cut 6 bases from V and 6 bases from J; bases unmatched to any gene: 4. In DNA, the CDR3 is TGTGCCAGCAGATTGGGACAGGGGGGCAATGAGCAGTTCTTC. As protein: CASRLGQGGNEQFF.

The table lists this clone with many counts. This chain connects TRBV6-2 or TRBV6-3 to TRBJ2-1; 12 bases are shared with TRBD2. This CDR3 region has 15 residues. V was pared by 4 bases and J by 9 bases, with 7 bases of the junction left unmatched. The V gene's germline CDR1 is MNHEY and CDR2 SVGEGT. In DNA form, the CDR3 reads TGTGCCAGCAGTTTACTAGCGGGAGGATTGGGTGAGCAGTTCTTC. This sequence encodes CASSLLAGGLGEQFF.

This clone occurred many times. This CDR3 is also generated by other DNA sequences in the sample. The rearrangement links TRBV24-1 to TRBJ2-1; the match to TRBD2 covers 7 bases. The germline V gene encodes CDR1 KGHDR and CDR2 SFDVKD. Germline trimming cut 5 bases from V and 0 bases from J; bases unmatched to any gene: 0. The CDR3 is 14 residues long. Here the CDR3 reads CATSAGGSYNEQFF. The DNA for the CDR3 is TGTGCCACCAGTGCGGGGGGCTCCTACAATGAGCAGTTCTTC.

The table lists this clone with many counts. V usage is TRBV29-1 and J usage is TRBJ1-2, with a possible D match to TRBD1 (6 bases). Per the germline V gene, CDR1 is SQVTM and CDR2 is ANQGSEA. Between the trimmed V and J ends, which lost 7 bases and 4 bases, there was a span of 13 bases. This CDR3 region has 12 residues. CDR3 sequence reads: CSATRGSYGYTF. The CDR3 DNA follows: TGCAGCGCCACCAGGGGCAGCTATGGCTACACCTTC.

This sequence joins TRBV11-1 and TRBJ1-5; 7 nucleotides agree with TRBD1. CDR3 length: 13 residues. V dropped 5 bases and J dropped 4; count of bases not matched to a gene: 2. The germline V gene has CDR1 SGHAT and CDR2 FQDESV (reference sequence). CDR3 nucleotide sequence: TGTGCCAGCAGCGTGACAGGGAATCAGCCCCAGCATTTT. Protein: CASSVTGNQPQHF.

This clone was counted at least ten times. The chain employs TRBV18 and TRBJ2-2, with 15 bases fitting TRBD2. After removal of 0 bases from V and 2 bases from J, the junction contained 4 bases not matched to a gene. The length of the CDR3 is 19 residues. Germline CDR1 reads KGHSH; CDR2 reads LQKENI. CDR3 sequence reads: CASSPPGLAGGVNTGELFF. The CDR3 bases are TGTGCCAGCTCACCACCCGGACTAGCGGGAGGGGTCAACACCGGGGAGCTGTTTTTT.

This clone was counted at least ten times. The chain employs TRBV5-1 and TRBJ2-5; 7 nucleotides line up with TRBD2. The CDR3 is made up of 15 amino acids. After removal of 5 bases from V and 2 bases from J, the junction contained 9 bases not matched to a gene. CDR1 and CDR2 from the germline V gene are SGHRS and YFSETQ. The CDR3 protein is CASRQGGGRQETQYF. The CDR3 nucleotides are TGCGCCAGCAGGCAGGGCGGGGGACGACAAGAGACCCAGTACTTC.

This clone was counted ten times or more. The J gene is TRBJ2-5, the V gene TRBV10-3; TRBD2 agrees at 11 bases. Germline trimming cut 4 bases from V and 2 bases from J; bases unmatched to any gene: 9. This CDR3 has 17 residues. The germline V gene encodes CDR1 ENHRY and CDR2 SYGVKD. CDR3 protein: CAISGNSGRGGQETQYF. As DNA, the CDR3 is TGTGCCATCAGTGGTAATAGCGGGAGGGGGGGACAAGAGACCCAGTACTTC.

This clone was counted only a few times. A much more abundant neighbour one base away suggests this may be a read error. Other DNA variants within this sample encode the same CDR3. The rearrangement uses TRBV29-1 and TRBJ2-5, with D possibly TRBD1 on 6 matching bases. There are 13 residues in the CDR3. Trimming left V 7 bases short and J 4 bases short, with 16 bases between. Germline loops: CDR1 SQVTM, CDR2 ANQGSEA. CDR3 amino acids: CSARRGGGETQYF. The CDR3 bases are TGCAGCGCCAGGCGAGGGGGTGGAGAGACCCAGTACTTC.

This clone occurred many times. J is TRBJ2-6 and V is TRBV15; D gene unclear. The germline V gene has CDR1 LNHNV and CDR2 YYDKDF (reference sequence). V was pared by 3 bases and J by 0 bases, with 9 bases between. The CDR3 consists of 16 residues. CDR3 nucleotide sequence: TGTGCCACCAGCAGGGGCGCTGCCTCTGGGGCCAACGTCCTGACTTTC. It encodes CATSRGAASGANVLTF.

The chain recombines TRBV4-1 with TRBJ2-7; D gene ambiguous. Germline values: CDR1 MGHRA, CDR2 YSYEKL. The CDR3 has 12 amino acids. The V gene lost 0 bases and the J gene lost 4 bases, with 4 bases spanning the gap. CDR3 nucleotide sequence: TGCGCCAGCAGCCAAGACGGATACGAGCAGTACTTC. Its translation: CASSQDGYEQYF.